A selection of T cell receptor beta chains follows, all from one sample in a study of T cell responses to AZD1222 COVID-19 vaccine. The data were produced by immunoSEQ multiplex PCR, yet TCRdb's version contains in-frame clones alone and is incomplete. The sample lists 65,000 to 70,000 clones, over 60% seen once, with over 10% in the top ten. The sequencing used peripheral blood, collected on day 0 of AZD1222 vaccination. These receptors came from an adult in good health. Both conserved end residues are part of each CDR3. A clone size is listed for some rows: how often the clone was seen (once, few, many), or a class if it is expanded.

size: few
V: TRBV12-3/TRBV12-4
J: TRBJ1-2
CDR3: CASSLGSGSGYTF

size: NA
V: TRBV6-2/TRBV6-3
J: TRBJ1-5
CDR3: CASSYMSGLGQPQHF

size: few
V: TRBV9
J: TRBJ2-7
CDR3: CASSMGQGVSYEQYF

size: NA
V: TRBV19
J: TRBJ2-7
CDR3: CASSLGRPRAYEQYF

size: NA
V: TRBV19
J: TRBJ2-1
CDR3: CASSTTSGGLTLFF

size: NA
V: TRBV2
J: TRBJ2-1
CDR3: CASQGSVAGGYNEQFF

size: NA
V: TRBV5-1
J: TRBJ2-1
CDR3: CASSAWTGLAYNEQFF

size: NA
V: TRBV10-3
J: TRBJ1-2
CDR3: CAISESKGQSGIGYTF

size: NA
V: TRBV7-9
J: TRBJ1-5
CDR3: CASSFGVGEGSQPQHF

size: NA
V: TRBV7-2
J: TRBJ1-1
CDR3: CASSLWTGGDTEAFF

size: NA
V: TRBV27
J: TRBJ1-1
CDR3: CASREAGTEAFF

size: NA
V: TRBV11-3
J: TRBJ2-5
CDR3: CASSLDRTGETQYF

size: NA
V: TRBV7-2
J: TRBJ1-2
CDR3: CASSWGQGTYGYTF

size: few
V: TRBV19
J: TRBJ1-1
CDR3: CASSLGADTEAFF

size: few
V: TRBV6-5
J: TRBJ2-1
CDR3: CASSYRVHEQFF

size: many
V: TRBV7-9
J: TRBJ1-5
CDR3: CASSSDMDRYQPQHF

size: few
V: TRBV7-9
J: TRBJ1-2
CDR3: CASSYLQGQGVSGYTF

size: few
V: TRBV3-1/TRBV3-2
J: TRBJ1-4
CDR3: CASSQDWGTASILFF

size: NA
V: TRBV7-9
J: TRBJ2-2
CDR3: CASSLRSENTGELFF

size: once
V: TRBV5-8
J: TRBJ2-6
CDR3: CASSLGQYSGANVLTF

size: few
V: TRBV28
J: TRBJ1-1
CDR3: CASSGGQLNTEAFF

size: NA
V: TRBV3-1/TRBV3-2
J: TRBJ2-2
CDR3: CASSHAGGGELFF

size: NA
V: TRBV29-1
J: TRBJ2-3
CDR3: CSVELGGRADTQYF

size: NA
V: TRBV6-5
J: TRBJ2-7
CDR3: CASFRTPESYEQYF

size: NA
V: TRBV7-8
J: TRBJ1-1
CDR3: CASIRSRGGGNTEAFF

size: few
V: TRBV19
J: TRBJ2-1
CDR3: CASRTGLSRSEQFF

size: few
V: TRBV7-2
J: TRBJ1-6
CDR3: CASSSYGNSPLHF

size: medium-sized
V: TRBV27
J: TRBJ2-5
CDR3: CASSLLQGGSETQYF

size: NA
V: TRBV9
J: TRBJ2-1
CDR3: CASSVDPAGGGNEQFF

size: few
V: TRBV2
J: TRBJ2-7
CDR3: CASSVEGPGGEQYF

size: NA
V: TRBV14
J: TRBJ2-3
CDR3: CASSQDLIARDTQYF

size: NA
V: TRBV6-1
J: TRBJ1-5
CDR3: CASSEVAGGGNQPQHF

size: NA
V: TRBV9
J: TRBJ2-3
CDR3: CASSVEGVDTQYF

size: NA
V: TRBV27
J: TRBJ1-5
CDR3: CATQDRGGPQHF

size: NA
V: TRBV6-2/TRBV6-3
J: TRBJ1-2
CDR3: CASSPRGGPYNYGYTF

size: NA
V: TRBV19
J: TRBJ1-1
CDR3: CVRNLTEAFF

size: NA
V: TRBV19
J: TRBJ2-5
CDR3: CASSPGTGVVETQYF

size: NA
V: TRBV5-1
J: TRBJ1-3
CDR3: CASSLGGTTGNTIYF

size: NA
V: TRBV29-1
J: TRBJ1-4
CDR3: CSVDRGDEKLFF

size: NA
V: TRBV7-8
J: TRBJ1-3
CDR3: CASRPGLRGNTIYF

size: NA
V: TRBV5-1
J: TRBJ2-5
CDR3: CASSLGGGETQYF

size: NA
V: TRBV10-3
J: TRBJ2-5
CDR3: CAIRATLGIQETQYF

size: few
V: TRBV10-3
J: TRBJ2-3
CDR3: CATLDGDTQYF

size: NA
V: TRBV4-2
J: TRBJ2-6
CDR3: CASRPEGGNGANVLTF

size: NA
V: TRBV18
J: TRBJ2-7
CDR3: CASSSQGEQYF

size: NA
V: TRBV24-1
J: TRBJ1-2
CDR3: CATSDPGTVYGYTF

size: NA
V: TRBV5-5
J: TRBJ1-5
CDR3: CASSPGQGGNQPQHF

size: NA
V: TRBV11-2
J: TRBJ2-5
CDR3: CASSLDTGEETQYF

size: NA
V: TRBV5-8
J: TRBJ1-3
CDR3: CASRGGTVSGNTIYF

size: few
V: TRBV3-1/TRBV3-2
J: TRBJ2-7
CDR3: CASSRDRVGEQYF

size: NA
V: TRBV9
J: TRBJ2-3
CDR3: CASSVDSGGQTSTDTQYF

size: once
V: TRBV5-1
J: TRBJ1-4
CDR3: CASSGQPLNEKLFF

size: NA
V: TRBV10-2
J: TRBJ1-5
CDR3: CASSESGYSNQPQHF

size: NA
V: TRBV7-3
J: TRBJ1-1
CDR3: CASSPWGPNTEAFF

size: NA
V: TRBV19
J: TRBJ1-3
CDR3: CASSPLRGPHVSGNTIYF

size: few
V: TRBV4-3
J: TRBJ1-4
CDR3: CASSQPRPGLGEKLFF

size: NA
V: TRBV5-1
J: TRBJ2-2
CDR3: CASSFISPGPQAGELFF

size: few
V: TRBV2
J: TRBJ2-5
CDR3: CASSASRETQYF

size: NA
V: TRBV5-1
J: TRBJ1-1
CDR3: CASSLDSFMNTEAFF